Listed here are 19 T cell receptor beta chains from one sample, sequenced in a study of blood T cell repertoires in COVID-19 (TCRdb year 2020). The method was the immunoSEQ multiplex PCR assay. The clones in this table, taken by TCRdb from immuneACCESS, are in-frame only. Not every clone is retained; where verified, under half of the shortfall comes from an unresolved V gene, and the cause of the rest is unknown. The sample profile shows about 230,000 clones; approximately 83% of them were found once. The ten top clones hold 4% to 5.5% of the sample. The sequenced sample was peripheral blood. Every receptor here comes from a man aged 45-65 years with active or convalescent COVID-19.

This chain links TRBV19 with TRBJ1-3; no firm D call. Germline lookup yields CDR1 LNHDA and CDR2 SQIVND (reference sequence). V gave up 6 bases and J gave up 8 bases, with 11 bases separating them. The CDR3 runs 12 residues. The chain's CDR3 is CASSLGADTIYF. In DNA, the CDR3 is TGTGCCAGTAGCCTTGGTGCAGACACCATATATTTT.

The gene calls are TRBV7-9 and TRBJ1-2; 7 nucleotides agree with TRBD1. The trim removed 1 base at V and 3 bases at J, leaving 2 bases unmatched. The germline V gene has CDR1 SEHNR and CDR2 FQNEAQ (reference sequence). The CDR3 contains 14 residues. The CDR3 DNA sequence: TGTGCCAGCAGCTTAGGGGGACAGCACTATGGCTACACCTTC. Amino acids: CASSLGGQHYGYTF.

V usage is TRBV19 and J usage is TRBJ1-2; 9 nucleotides match TRBD1. Trimming cost V 6 bases and J 7 bases; bases outside gene matches: 3. The CDR3 consists of 12 residues. Germline CDR1 and CDR2: LNHDA and SQIVND (reference sequence). CDR3 residues: CASRTGGGGYTF. CDR3 nucleotide sequence: TGTGCCAGTAGGACAGGGGGTGGTGGCTACACCTTC.

V usage is TRBV5-1 and J usage is TRBJ2-6, with D perhaps matching TRBD2 (5 bases). In germline, CDR1 is SGHRS, CDR2 YFSETQ. The CDR3 loop spans 15 amino acids. V was clipped by 4 bases and J by 0 bases, with 8 bases between them. The CDR3 loop reads CASSVSVSGANVLTF. In DNA form, the CDR3 reads TGCGCCAGCAGCGTTAGCGTCTCTGGGGCCAACGTCCTGACTTTC.

Here the CDR3 reads CASSPTRDPQGTQYF. Written as DNA, the CDR3 is TGCGCCAGCAGCCCCACCCGGGACCCCCAGGGGACGCAGTATTTT. The V and J genes are TRBV4-1 and TRBJ2-3; D perhaps matches TRBD1 (6 bases). V was clipped by 4 bases and J by 9 bases, with 20 bases between them. Germline values: CDR1 MGHRA, CDR2 YSYEKL. The CDR3 is 15 residues long.

This clone was counted a few times. The J gene is TRBJ1-1, the V gene TRBV29-1, with 9 nucleotides matching TRBD1. There are 14 residues in the CDR3. V dropped 6 bases and J dropped 5; count of bases not matched to a gene: 10. Germline V gene lookup returns CDR1 SQVTM and CDR2 ANQGSEA. The CDR3: CSVSETGGRTEAFF. CDR3 DNA sequence: TGCAGCGTGTCTGAAACAGGGGGCCGGACTGAAGCTTTCTTT.

Only one count was recorded for this clone. This chain uses TRBV19 with TRBJ1-6; no clear D gene. Germline V gene data show CDR1 as LNHDA and CDR2 as SQIVND (reference sequence). With 3 bases removed from V and 6 bases from J, the gap between germline ends came to 9 bases. The CDR3 extends over 14 amino acids. The CDR3 coding sequence is TGTGCCAGTAGTATTCCGGCGGGTAATTCACCCCTCCACTTT. Protein product: CASSIPAGNSPLHF.

This clone was seen a few times. The V and J genes are TRBV7-9 and TRBJ1-1; 7 nucleotides align to TRBD1. This CDR3 has 15 amino acids. J was trimmed by 9 bases and V by 4 bases; bases with no gene match: 14. CDR1 and CDR2 from the germline V gene are SEHNR and FQNEAQ (reference sequence). CDR3 sequence: CASSSPDRRPEKAFF. CDR3 in DNA: TGTGCCAGCAGCTCTCCGGACAGGAGACCTGAAAAAGCTTTCTTT.

The CDR3 reads CASSPGQSNEQFF. The CDR3 DNA follows: TGCGCCAGCAGCCCCGGACAGAGCAATGAGCAGTTCTTC. The genes are TRBV5-1 and TRBJ2-1; perhaps TRBD1 as D (6 bases). The CDR3 contains 13 residues. Germline loops: CDR1 SGHRS, CDR2 YFSETQ. V was pared by 4 bases and J by 6 bases, with 11 bases between.

In regard to this clone: An end of the junction does not agree with germline; a read error may underlie this. Within the sample, other DNA sequences also encode this same CDR3. The CDR3 bases are TGCGCCAGCAGCTTAGCGGGGGGGCCCCCCGCAGATACGCAGTATTTT. Translating gives CASSLAGGPPADTQYF. The chain combines TRBV7-2 with TRBJ2-3; TRBD2 matches 11 bases. This CDR3 is 16 amino acids long. CDR1 SGHTA and CDR2 FQGNSA come from the germline V gene. The full variable domain, in which reference TRBV7-2 and TRBJ2-3 provide the parts outside the CDR3, is GAGVSQSPSNKVTEKGKDVELRCDPISGHTALYWYRQSLGQGLEFLIYFQGNSAPDKSGLPSDRFSAERTGGSVSTLTIQRTQQEDSAVYLCASSLAGGPPADTQYFGPGTRLTVL.

As for this clone: Distinct nucleotide sequences in the sample also encode this CDR3. The chain recombines TRBV5-1 with TRBJ1-1, with a tentative D call TRBD1 (5 bases). V lost 5 bases, J lost 0 bases, and 8 bases lay in between. CDR3 length: 13 amino acids. Looked up from germline, CDR1 is SGHRS and CDR2 is YFSETQ. CDR3: CASSPGMNTEAFF. Here the CDR3 DNA reads TGCGCCAGCAGTCCAGGGATGAACACTGAAGCTTTCTTT.

This rearrangement joins TRBV5-1 to TRBJ2-7; possibly TRBD1 for D (6 bases). This CDR3 has 15 amino acids. V was clipped by 0 bases and J by 7 bases, with 17 bases between them. Per the germline V gene, CDR1 is SGHRS and CDR2 is YFSETQ. The CDR3 nucleotides are TGCGCCAGCAGCTTGGGGGGCTCCGCCCAGGGGGAGCAGTACTTC. Translated, it gives CASSLGGSAQGEQYF.

V gene TRBV7-9 combines with J gene TRBJ2-3; TRBD2 is a possible D gene (6 bases). Germline V gene sequence: CDR1 SEHNR, CDR2 FQNEAQ (reference sequence). There are 15 residues in the CDR3. The germline V and J ends were trimmed by 1 base and 6 bases, with 14 bases remaining between them. CDR3 region: CASSLGRGRGDTQYF. The CDR3 DNA reads TGTGCCAGCAGCTTAGGGCGGGGTCGTGGGGATACGCAGTATTTT. The full variable domain, its missing parts supplied by reference TRBV7-9 and TRBJ2-3, is DTGVSQNPRHKITKRGQNVTFRCDPISEHNRLYWYRQTLGQGPEFLTYFQNEAQLEKSRLLSDRFSAERPKGSFSTLEIQRTEQGDSAMYLCASSLGRGRGDTQYFGPGTRLTVL.

The J gene is TRBJ2-7, the V gene TRBV27, with no clear D. Germline loops: CDR1 MNHEY, CDR2 SMNVEV (reference sequence). CDR3 size: 16 residues. Trimming shortened V by 6 bases and J by 1 base, and 19 bases separated the two germline ends. CDR3 nucleotides: TGTGCCAGCAGCCTTTCAGTTTCTCAAATTTCCTACGAGCAGTACTTC. Its protein is CASSLSVSQISYEQYF.

This sequence joins TRBV2 and TRBJ1-6, with 7 bases fitting TRBD1. Germline V gives CDR1 SNHLY, CDR2 FYNNEI. This CDR3 is built from 14 residues. Trimming removed 4 bases from V and 7 bases from J; junction bases left unmatched: 4. The CDR3 loop reads CASSAGTVNSPLHF. The CDR3 DNA reads TGTGCCAGCAGTGCCGGGACAGTAAATTCACCCCTCCACTTT. The whole variable domain, remainder taken from reference TRBV2 and TRBJ1-6, is EPEVTQTPSHQVTQMGQEVILRCVPISNHLYFYWYRQILGQKVEFLVSFYNNEISEKSEIFDDQFSVERPDGSNFTLKIRSTKLEDSAMYFCASSAGTVNSPLHFGNGTRLTVT.

V usage is TRBV29-1 and J usage is TRBJ2-5, with TRBD2 identical over 12 bases. Germline V CDR1 and CDR2: SQVTM, ANQGSEA. The CDR3 sequence is 13 residues long. V gave up 7 bases and J gave up 5 bases; unmatched junction bases: 5. The CDR3 DNA is TGCAGCGCTAGCGGGGGGGCCGGGGAGACCCAGTACTTC. Amino acid sequence: CSASGGAGETQYF.

A few counts support this clone. V usage is TRBV24-1 and J usage is TRBJ1-2, with D possibly TRBD1 on 5 matching bases. Germline V lookup: CDR1 KGHDR, CDR2 SFDVKD. V was shortened by 0 bases and J by 5 bases, with 9 bases between the two germline ends. The CDR3 is made up of 14 amino acids. CDR3 amino acids: CATSDLWGGYGYTF. In DNA, the CDR3 is TGTGCCACCAGTGATTTGTGGGGGGGTTATGGCTACACCTTC.

This chain connects TRBV28 to TRBJ1-1; D possibly corresponds to TRBD1 (6 bases). This CDR3 has 11 amino acids. Germline loops: CDR1 MDHEN, CDR2 SYDVKM. This chain's CDR3 is CAIQGNTEAFF. CDR3 coding DNA: TGTGCGATACAGGGGAACACTGAAGCTTTCTTT.

This clone showed up just a few times. V usage is TRBV3-1 (or the pseudogene TRBV3-2) and J usage is TRBJ1-1, with 10 positions matching TRBD1. Germline V gives CDR1 LGHDT, CDR2 YNNKEL (reference sequence). V shed 4 bases, J shed 4 bases, and the junction held 9 bases outside the gene matches. The CDR3 sequence is 16 residues long. The CDR3 here is CASSLGTGATTTEAFF. The CDR3 DNA sequence: TGTGCCAGCAGCCTTGGGACAGGGGCAACAACCACTGAAGCTTTCTTT.